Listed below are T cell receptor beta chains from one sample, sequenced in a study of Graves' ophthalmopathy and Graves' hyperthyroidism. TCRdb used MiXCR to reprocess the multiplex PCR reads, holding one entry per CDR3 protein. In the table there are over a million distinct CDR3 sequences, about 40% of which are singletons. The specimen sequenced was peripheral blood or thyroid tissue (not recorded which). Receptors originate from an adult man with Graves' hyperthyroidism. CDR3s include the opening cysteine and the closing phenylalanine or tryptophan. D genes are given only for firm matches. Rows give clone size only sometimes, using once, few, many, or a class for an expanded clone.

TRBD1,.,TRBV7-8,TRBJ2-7,CASRSGTGGAEQYF,TGTGCCAGCAGGTCTGGGACAGGGGGGGCCGAGCAGTACTTC
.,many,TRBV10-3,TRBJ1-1,CAISAGGSTEAFF,TGTGCCATCAGCGCCGGGGGGTCCACTGAAGCTTTCTTT
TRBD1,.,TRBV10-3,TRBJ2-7,CAISAGQGHYEQYF,TGTGCCATCAGTGCCGGACAGGGTCACTACGAGCAGTACTTC
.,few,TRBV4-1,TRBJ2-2,CASSHRTGELFF,TGCGCCAGCAGCCACAGAACCGGGGAGCTGTTTTTT
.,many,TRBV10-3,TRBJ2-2,CAITRGLDTGELFF,TGTGCCATCACCCGAGGGCTAGACACCGGGGAGCTGTTTTTT
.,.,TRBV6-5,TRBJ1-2,CASNQGRGANYGYTF,TGTGCCAGCAATCAGGGCCGGGGGGCAAACTATGGCTACACCTTC
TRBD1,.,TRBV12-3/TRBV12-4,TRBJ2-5,CATKGTGRTQYF,TGTGCCACCAAAGGGACAGGCAGGACCCAGTACTTC
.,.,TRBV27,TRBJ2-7,CASSLRVRAYEQYF,TGTGCCAGCAGTTTACGGGTCAGGGCCTACGAGCAGTACTTC
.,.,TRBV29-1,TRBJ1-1,CSVEWGGAFF,TGCAGCGTTGAGTGGGGCGGGGCTTTCTTT
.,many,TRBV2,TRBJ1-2,CASTVVGGSGYTF,TGTGCCAGCACCGTGGTTGGAGGGAGTGGCTACACCTTC
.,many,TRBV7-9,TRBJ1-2,CASSLADPGRYGYTF,TGTGCCAGCAGCTTAGCGGATCCAGGGCGCTATGGCTACACCTTC
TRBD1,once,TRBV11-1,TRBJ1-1,CASSYRTGSTGAFF,TGTGCCAGCAGCTACAGGACAGGGTCTACGGGAGCTTTCTTT
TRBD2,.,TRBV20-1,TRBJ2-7,CSARDWASGRRQEQYF,TGCAGTGCTAGAGATTGGGCTAGCGGGAGGAGGCAAGAGCAGTACTTC
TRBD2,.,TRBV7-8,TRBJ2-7,CASSTHPLAGESYEQYF,TGTGCCAGCAGCACACACCCTCTAGCGGGGGAATCCTACGAGCAGTACTTC
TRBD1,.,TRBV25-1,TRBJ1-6,CASSSTGTARSPLHF,TGTGCCAGCAGCTCAACCGGGACAGCACGTTCACCCCTCCACTTT
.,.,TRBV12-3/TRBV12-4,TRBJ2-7,CASSLDWRASPTYEQYF,TGTGCCAGCAGTTTAGACTGGAGGGCCTCCCCAACCTACGAGCAGTACTTC
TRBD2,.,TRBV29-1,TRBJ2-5,CSVAGGLPTETQYF,TGCAGCGTTGCCGGGGGGTTACCGACAGAGACCCAGTACTTC
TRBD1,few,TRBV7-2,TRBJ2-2,CASSLAPTGVWNTGELFF,TGTGCCAGCAGCTTAGCGCCGACAGGGGTCTGGAACACCGGGGAGCTGTTTTTT
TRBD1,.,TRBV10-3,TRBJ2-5,CAISGGTGFMETQYF,TGTGCCATCAGTGGAGGGACAGGGTTTATGGAGACCCAGTACTTC
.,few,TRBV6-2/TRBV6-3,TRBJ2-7,CASSSAGFMSYEQYF,TGTGCCAGCAGTTCGGCAGGCTTCATGTCCTACGAGCAGTACTTC
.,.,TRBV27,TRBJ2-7,CASSPIGQTEQYF,TGTGCCAGCAGTCCGATAGGACAGACCGAGCAGTACTTC
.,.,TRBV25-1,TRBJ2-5,CASSSSRRGETQYF,TGTGCCAGCAGTTCTTCTCGACGTGGAGAGACCCAGTACTTC
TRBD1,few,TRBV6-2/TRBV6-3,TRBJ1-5,CASSPRDRGRLGNQPQHF,TGTGCCAGCAGCCCCCGGGACAGGGGACGTTTGGGCAATCAGCCCCAGCATTTT
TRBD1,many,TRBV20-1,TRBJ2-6,CSATDRISGANVLTF,TGCAGTGCTACGGACAGGATCTCTGGGGCCAACGTCCTGACTTTC
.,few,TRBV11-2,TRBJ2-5,CASSRAQEETQYF,TGTGCCAGCAGCCGCGCTCAAGAAGAGACCCAGTACTTC
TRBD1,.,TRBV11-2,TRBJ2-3,CASSATTGTTDTQYF,TGTGCCAGCAGCGCAACGACAGGGACCACAGATACGCAGTATTTT
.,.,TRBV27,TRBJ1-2,CASRGPGVVGYTF,TGTGCCAGCAGGGGACCAGGGGTCGTGGGCTACACCTTC
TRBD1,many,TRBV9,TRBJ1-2,CASSTRTGGYTF,TGTGCCAGCAGCACCCGGACAGGGGGCTACACCTTC
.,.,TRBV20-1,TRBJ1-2,CSARDSVPYGYTF,TGCAGTGCTAGAGATTCCGTTCCCTATGGCTACACCTTC
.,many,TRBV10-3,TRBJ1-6,CAISVTADNSPLHF,TGTGCCATCAGTGTTACAGCCGATAATTCACCCCTCCACTTT
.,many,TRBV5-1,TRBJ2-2,CASSLDLGNTGELFF,TGCGCCAGCAGCTTGGATCTGGGGAACACCGGGGAGCTGTTTTTT
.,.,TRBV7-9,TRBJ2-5,CASSLWAGDPSRETQYF,TGTGCCAGCAGCCTATGGGCAGGGGACCCTAGTAGGGAGACCCAGTACTTC
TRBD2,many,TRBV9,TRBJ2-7,CASSEGLGLYEQYF,TGTGCCAGCAGCGAGGGACTAGGACTCTACGAGCAGTACTTC
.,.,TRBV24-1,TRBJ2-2,CATSDQTGTGELFF,TGTGCCACCAGTGACCAGACAGGAACCGGGGAGCTGTTTTTT
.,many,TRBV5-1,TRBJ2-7,CASSLGWTDSEQYF,TGCGCCAGCAGCTTGGGTTGGACCGACAGTGAGCAGTACTTC
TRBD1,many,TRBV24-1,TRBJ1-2,CATSDPTGGVDGYTF,TGTGCCACCAGTGATCCAACAGGGGGCGTCGATGGCTACACCTTC
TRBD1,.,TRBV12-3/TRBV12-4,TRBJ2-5,CASNPSGTGLETQYF,TGTGCCAGCAACCCTTCCGGGACAGGGCTGGAGACCCAGTACTTC
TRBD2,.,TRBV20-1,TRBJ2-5,CSAILAGRGETQYF,TGCAGTGCTATCCTAGCGGGAAGGGGGGAGACCCAGTACTTC